This T cell receptor beta chain derives from a study of blood T cell repertoires in COVID-19. This clone has a handful of counts. As processed by the authors: How many nucleated cells were present was estimated from reference gene primer amplification. Using immunoSEQ multiplex PCR, the repertoire was profiled, and TCRdb retains in-frame clones only, with some absent. For V, J and clone size, that table is used; D and trimming come from the DNA. The table has fewer than 120,000 clones, over 60% seen once; the top ten hold less than 4%. The V gene's germline CDR1 is SGHVS and CDR2 FNYEAQ. The CDR3 has 15 residues. Trimming stripped 0 bases from V and 7 bases from J, with 13 bases between.

Sequencing was done on a sample of peripheral blood. This rearrangement joins TRBV7-6 to TRBJ2-1; tentative D call: TRBD2 (6 bases). This clonotype originated in a woman aged 80 or over with acute or convalescent COVID-19. CDR3 sequence: CASSLAEGGGNEQFF. The CDR3 DNA reads as TGTGCCAGCAGCTTAGCGGAGGGAGGAGGGAATGAGCAGTTCTTC.